This TCR beta chain was sequenced during a study of control samples from healthy donors and cancer patients. Clones were sequenced by immunoSEQ multiplex PCR, and TCRdb holds only the in-frame ones, with some missing. The table shows more than 80,000 clones, with over 90% occurring only once. V was clipped by 8 bases and J by 1 base; unmatched bases: 0. CDR3 length equals 12 residues. Per germline, CDR1 SEHNR and CDR2 FQNEAQ (reference sequence). The receptor was isolated from a young man in good health. The chain is built from TRBV7-9 and TRBJ1-1; 8 nucleotides match TRBD1. The material sequenced was blood. The CDR3: CASGQGNTEAFF. The CDR3 region has the DNA TGTGCCAGCGGACAGGGGAACACTGAAGCTTTCTTT.